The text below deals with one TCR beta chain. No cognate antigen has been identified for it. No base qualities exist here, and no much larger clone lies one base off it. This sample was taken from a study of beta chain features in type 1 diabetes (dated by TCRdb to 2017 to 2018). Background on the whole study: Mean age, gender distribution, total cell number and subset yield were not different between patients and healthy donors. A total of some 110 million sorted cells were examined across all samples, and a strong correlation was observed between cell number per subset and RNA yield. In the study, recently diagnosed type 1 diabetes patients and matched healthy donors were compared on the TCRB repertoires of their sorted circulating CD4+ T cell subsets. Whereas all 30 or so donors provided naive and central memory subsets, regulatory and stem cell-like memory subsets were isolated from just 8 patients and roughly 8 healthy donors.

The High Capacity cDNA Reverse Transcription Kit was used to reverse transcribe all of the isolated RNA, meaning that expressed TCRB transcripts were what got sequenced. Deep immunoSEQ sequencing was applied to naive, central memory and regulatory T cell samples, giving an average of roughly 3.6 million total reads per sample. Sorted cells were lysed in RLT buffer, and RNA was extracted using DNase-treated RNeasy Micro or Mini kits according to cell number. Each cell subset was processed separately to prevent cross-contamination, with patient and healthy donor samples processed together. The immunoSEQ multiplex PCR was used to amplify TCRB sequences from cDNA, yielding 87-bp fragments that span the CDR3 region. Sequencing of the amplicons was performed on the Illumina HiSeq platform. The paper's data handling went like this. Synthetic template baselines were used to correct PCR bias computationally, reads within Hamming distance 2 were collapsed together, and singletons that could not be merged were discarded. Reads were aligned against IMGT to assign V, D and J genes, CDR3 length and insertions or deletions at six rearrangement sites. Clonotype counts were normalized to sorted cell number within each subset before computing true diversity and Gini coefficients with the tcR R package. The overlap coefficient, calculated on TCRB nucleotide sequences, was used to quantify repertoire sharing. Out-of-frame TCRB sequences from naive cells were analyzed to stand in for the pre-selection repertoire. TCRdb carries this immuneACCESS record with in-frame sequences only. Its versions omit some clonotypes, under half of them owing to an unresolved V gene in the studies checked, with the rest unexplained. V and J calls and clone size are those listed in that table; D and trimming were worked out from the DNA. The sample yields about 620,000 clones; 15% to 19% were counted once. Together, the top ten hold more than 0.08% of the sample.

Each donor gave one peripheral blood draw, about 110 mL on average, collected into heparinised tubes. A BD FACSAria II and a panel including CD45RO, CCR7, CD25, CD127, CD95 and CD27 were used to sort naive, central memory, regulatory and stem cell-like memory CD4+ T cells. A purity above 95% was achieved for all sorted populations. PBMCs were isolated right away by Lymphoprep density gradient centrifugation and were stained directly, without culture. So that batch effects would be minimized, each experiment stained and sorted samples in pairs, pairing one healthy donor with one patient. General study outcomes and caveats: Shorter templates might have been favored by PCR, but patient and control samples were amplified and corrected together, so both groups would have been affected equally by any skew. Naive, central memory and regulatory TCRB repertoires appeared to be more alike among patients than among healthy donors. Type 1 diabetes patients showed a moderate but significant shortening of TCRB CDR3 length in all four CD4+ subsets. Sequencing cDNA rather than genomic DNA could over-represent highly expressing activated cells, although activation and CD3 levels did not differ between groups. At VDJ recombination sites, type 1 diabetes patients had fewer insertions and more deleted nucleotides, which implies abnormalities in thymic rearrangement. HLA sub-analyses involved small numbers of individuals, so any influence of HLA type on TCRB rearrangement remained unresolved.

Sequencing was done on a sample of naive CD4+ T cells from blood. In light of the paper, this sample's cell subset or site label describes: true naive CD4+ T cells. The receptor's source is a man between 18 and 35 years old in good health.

The CDR3 loop reads CASSLRQGTGELFF. The DNA reads as follows: TGTGCCAGCAGCTTACGACAAGGGACCGGGGAGCTGTTTTTT. Recombination connected TRBV7-2 to TRBJ2-2, with the identity of the D gene unclear. Deletion took 2 bases off V and 5 bases off J, with a span of 9 bases between the germline ends. The CDR3 covers 14 residues, taking in both the cysteine and the phenylalanine. The kept DNA is CDR3 alone, 42 bases in frame from the first base. Per the germline V gene, SGHTA is the CDR1 and FQGNSA is the CDR2. Joined to the reference TRBV7-2 and TRBJ2-2 proteins, this CDR3 gives the full variable domain: GAGVSQSPSNKVTEKGKDVELRCDPISGHTALYWYRQSLGQGLEFLIYFQGNSAPDKSGLPSDRFSAERTGGSVSTLTIQRTQQEDSAVYLCASSLRQGTGELFFGEGSRLTVL.